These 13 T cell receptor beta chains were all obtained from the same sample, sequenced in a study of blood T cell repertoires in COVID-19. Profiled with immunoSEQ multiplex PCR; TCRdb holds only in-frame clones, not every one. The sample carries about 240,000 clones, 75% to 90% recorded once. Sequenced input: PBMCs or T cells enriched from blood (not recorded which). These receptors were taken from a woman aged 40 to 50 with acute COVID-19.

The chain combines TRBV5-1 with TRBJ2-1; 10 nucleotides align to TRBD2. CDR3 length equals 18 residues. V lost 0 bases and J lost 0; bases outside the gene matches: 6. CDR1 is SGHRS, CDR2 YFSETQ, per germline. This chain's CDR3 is CASSLGSSGRTSYNEQFF. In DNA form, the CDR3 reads TGCGCCAGCAGCTTGGGTAGTAGCGGGAGGACCTCCTACAATGAGCAGTTCTTC.

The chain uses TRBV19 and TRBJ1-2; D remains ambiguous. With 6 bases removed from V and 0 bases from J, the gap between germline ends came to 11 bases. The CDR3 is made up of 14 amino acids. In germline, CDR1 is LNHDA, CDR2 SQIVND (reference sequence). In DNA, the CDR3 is TGTGCCAGTAGAGATACAGCTGCTAACTATGGCTACACCTTC. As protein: CASRDTAANYGYTF.

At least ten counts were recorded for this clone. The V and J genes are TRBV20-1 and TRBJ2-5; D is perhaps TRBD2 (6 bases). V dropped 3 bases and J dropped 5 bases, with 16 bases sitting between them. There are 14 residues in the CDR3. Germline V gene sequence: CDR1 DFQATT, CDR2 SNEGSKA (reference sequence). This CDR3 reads CSASSGGMGETQYF. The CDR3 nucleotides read TGCAGTGCTAGTTCGGGCGGGATGGGGGAGACCCAGTACTTC.

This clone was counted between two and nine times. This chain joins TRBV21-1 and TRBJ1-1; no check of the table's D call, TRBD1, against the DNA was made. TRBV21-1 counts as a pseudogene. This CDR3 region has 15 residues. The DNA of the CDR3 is TGTGCCAGCAGCTATCCACCGGGACAGGGATCAGAAGCTTTCTTT. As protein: CASSYPPGQGSEAFF.

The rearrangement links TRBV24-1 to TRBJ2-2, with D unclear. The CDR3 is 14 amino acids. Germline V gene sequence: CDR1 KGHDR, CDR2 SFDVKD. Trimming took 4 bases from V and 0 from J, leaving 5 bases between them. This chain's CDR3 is CATSEAPNTGELFF. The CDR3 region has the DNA TGTGCCACCAGTGAGGCTCCGAACACCGGGGAGCTGTTTTTT.

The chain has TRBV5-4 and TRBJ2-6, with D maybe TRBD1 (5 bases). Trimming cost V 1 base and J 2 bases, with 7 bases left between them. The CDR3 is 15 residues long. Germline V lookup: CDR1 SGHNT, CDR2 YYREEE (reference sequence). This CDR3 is CASSLKGTGANVLTF. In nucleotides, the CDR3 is TGTGCCAGCAGCTTGAAGGGGACTGGGGCCAACGTCCTGACTTTC.

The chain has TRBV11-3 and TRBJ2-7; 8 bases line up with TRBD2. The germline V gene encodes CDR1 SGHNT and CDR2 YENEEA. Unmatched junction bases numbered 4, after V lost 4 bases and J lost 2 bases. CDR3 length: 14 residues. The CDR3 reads CASSSGGEPYEQYF. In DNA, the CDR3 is TGTGCCAGCAGCTCGGGAGGGGAACCCTACGAGCAGTACTTC. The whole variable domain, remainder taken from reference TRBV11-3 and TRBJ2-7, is EAGVVQSPRYKIIEKKQPVAFWCNPISGHNTLYWYLQNLGQGPELLIRYENEEAVDDSQLPKDRFSAERLKGVDSTLKIQPAELGDSAVYLCASSSGGEPYEQYFGPGTRLTVT.

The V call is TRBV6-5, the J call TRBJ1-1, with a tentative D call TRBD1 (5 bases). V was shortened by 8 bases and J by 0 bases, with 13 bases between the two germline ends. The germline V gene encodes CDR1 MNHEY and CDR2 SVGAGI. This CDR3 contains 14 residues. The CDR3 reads CASGYRQLNTEAFF. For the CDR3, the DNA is TGTGCCAGCGGATACAGGCAACTGAACACTGAAGCTTTCTTT.

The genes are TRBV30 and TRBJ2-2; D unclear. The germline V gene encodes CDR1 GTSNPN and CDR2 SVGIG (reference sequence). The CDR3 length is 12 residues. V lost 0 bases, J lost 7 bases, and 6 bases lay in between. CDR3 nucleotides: TGTGCCTGGAGTGTCGCGATCGGGGAGCTGTTTTTT. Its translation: CAWSVAIGELFF.

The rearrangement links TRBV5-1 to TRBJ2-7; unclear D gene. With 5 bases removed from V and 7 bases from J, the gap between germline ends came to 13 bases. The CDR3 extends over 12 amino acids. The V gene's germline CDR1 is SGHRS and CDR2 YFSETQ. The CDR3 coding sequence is TGCGCCAGCAGGCCGAGGATAGGAGAGCAGTACTTC. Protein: CASRPRIGEQYF.

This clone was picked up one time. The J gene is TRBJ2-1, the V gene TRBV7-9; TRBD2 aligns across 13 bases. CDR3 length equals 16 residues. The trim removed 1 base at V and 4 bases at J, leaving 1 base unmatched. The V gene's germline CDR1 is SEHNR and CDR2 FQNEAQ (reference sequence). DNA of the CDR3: TGTGCCAGCAGCTTAGAGACTAGCGGGAGGTACAATGAGCAGTTCTTC. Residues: CASSLETSGRYNEQFF.

CDR3 protein: CASSLGRREPQHF. CDR3 sequence (DNA): TGTGCCAGCAGCTTGGGCAGGAGGGAGCCCCAGCATTTT. The chain couples TRBV5-6 to TRBJ1-5, with D unclear. V was shortened by 0 bases and J by 8 bases, with 9 bases between the two germline ends. Germline values: CDR1 SGHDT, CDR2 YYEEEE. The CDR3 spans 13 residues.

DNA for the CDR3: TGTGCCAGCAGCCCCAGGGGGGATACAGTGAGCTCCTACAATGAGCAGTTCTTC. The encoded protein is CASSPRGDTVSSYNEQFF. This rearrangement joins TRBV9 to TRBJ2-1; D is possibly TRBD1 (7 bases). Trimming removed 4 bases at V and 0 bases at J, with 20 bases between. Germline lookup yields CDR1 SGDLS and CDR2 YYNGEE. This CDR3 has 18 amino acids.